This passage covers 8 T cell receptor beta chains from one sample sequenced in a study of spatial heterogeneity in lung cancer. General observations from the study: Mutation counts in tumors were tracked by counts of expanded intratumoral alpha and beta TCRs.

From the 5' RACE reads, TCRdb called clonotypes with MiXCR, one entry per CDR3 protein. The data show about 6,000 distinct CDR3 sequences, 14% seen once. The time point denotes: sample taken at primary tumor resection. For these TCRs, the target antigens are not known. This specimen consisted of lung tumor tissue, obtained at surgery. These receptors all stem from a male donor with early-stage non-small cell lung cancer.

By proportion, this clonotype is medium-sized. The library was designed around alpha chains, so this beta chain is a stray read whose abundance carries little weight. This rearrangement joins TRBV24-1 to TRBJ2-1; 9 bases are a match to TRBD2. J was trimmed by 6 bases and V by 4 bases; bases with no gene match: 3. The CDR3 extends over 14 amino acids. Germline V lookup: CDR1 KGHDR, CDR2 SFDVKD. The CDR3 DNA is TGTGCCACCAGTGACGTGACTAGCGGCAATGAGCAGTTCTTC. This translates into CATSDVTSGNEQFF.

By share of the sample, this clonotype is medium-sized. The size of this beta chain means little, since it is a stray read in a library made for alpha chains. The chain uses TRBV5-1 and TRBJ2-7, with TRBD1 matching 8 bases. The CDR3 consists of 13 residues. After removal of 5 bases from V and 7 bases from J, the junction contained 8 bases not matched to a gene. The germline gives CDR1 SGHRS, CDR2 YFSETQ. CDR3 amino acids: CASSSQGAGEQYF. In DNA, the CDR3 is TGCGCCAGCAGTAGCCAGGGGGCGGGTGAGCAGTACTTC.

Concerning this clonotype itself: A library made for alpha chains picked up this beta chain off target, so its size means little. The gene calls are TRBV4-3 and TRBJ2-3; a weak D match, TRBD2 (5 bases). Germline assignment: CDR1 LGHNA and CDR2 YSLEER. CDR3 length: 14 amino acids. V was cut by 1 base and J by 6 bases, with 11 bases left in between. CDR3 coding DNA: TGCGCCAGCAGCCAAGGGGGAGAAGCGGATACGCAGTATTTT. It codes for CASSQGGEADTQYF.

This clonotype has a count of ten or more. This beta chain lies outside the target of a library built for alpha chains; its clone size means little. The V gene is TRBV4-1, the J gene TRBJ2-3; 8 bases are a match to TRBD1. Germline loops: CDR1 MGHRA, CDR2 YSYEKL. V trimming: 1 base; J trimming: 7 bases; junction bases outside the gene matches: 19. This CDR3 is 19 amino acids long. The CDR3 spells CASSQGFREQGAGSHTQYF. As DNA, the CDR3 is TGCGCCAGCAGCCAAGGGTTCCGGGAGCAGGGGGCGGGTTCTCATACGCAGTATTTT.

This clonotype is termed medium-sized. The library was prepared for alpha chains; this beta chain is a stray read, so its frequency means little. V usage is TRBV20-1 and J usage is TRBJ2-3; 16 positions match TRBD2. V lost 3 bases, J lost 4 bases, and 4 bases stayed unmatched. The CDR3 totals 16 residues. CDR1 is DFQATT, CDR2 SNEGSKA, per germline (reference sequence). The CDR3 spells CSASLGLAGGPDTQYF. CDR3 nucleotide sequence: TGCAGTGCTAGTTTGGGACTAGCGGGAGGGCCAGATACGCAGTATTTT.

This clonotype was detected ten times or more. This beta chain turned up in a library designed for alpha chains; as an off-target read, its abundance says little. This rearrangement joins TRBV21-1 to TRBJ2-3; the table calls TRBD2, which could not be checked here. TRBV21-1 is a recognized pseudogene. The CDR3 loop spans 16 amino acids. CDR3 nucleotide sequence: TGTGCCAGCAGCAAAGTTGGCCTCCTCGGCACAGATACGCAGTATTTT. The encoded protein is CASSKVGLLGTDTQYF.

This clonotype was detected ten times or more. This beta chain is a stray read from a library made for alpha chains; its abundance is not meaningful. The J gene is TRBJ2-7, the V gene TRBV2; the D is unclear. The CDR3 runs 13 residues. The V gene lost 4 bases and the J gene lost 6 bases, with 13 bases spanning the gap. Germline lookup yields CDR1 SNHLY and CDR2 FYNNEI. For the CDR3, the DNA is TGTGCCAGCAGTGCCCGACCTCCCCGCGAGCAGTACTTC. Protein: CASSARPPREQYF.

Relative to its sample, this clonotype is medium-sized (0.01 to 0.1%). Found in a library prepared for alpha chains, this beta chain is an off-target read, and its abundance has little meaning. This rearrangement joins TRBV12-3 or TRBV12-4 to TRBJ1-1; tentatively, D is TRBD1 (5 bases). V gave up 3 bases and J gave up 5 bases, with 13 bases separating them. The CDR3 extends over 14 amino acids. DNA of the CDR3: TGTGCCAGCAGTTTCGGGGGACGGGGGACTGAAGCTTTCTTT. This encodes CASSFGGRGTEAFF.